This T cell receptor (beta chain) was observed in a study of cytomegalovirus exposure and HLA in healthy donors. Findings of the study overall: Analyzed later, most CMV-associated TCR beta chains appeared HLA-restricted.

Remarks on this clone: No antigen is known for it.

Unmatched junction bases numbered 5, after V lost 6 bases and J lost 6 bases. The germline V gene encodes CDR1 MNHEY and CDR2 SMNVEV (reference sequence). There are 14 residues in the CDR3. With 60 Vbeta and 13 Jbeta primers, the PCR was carried out. Assay: immunoSEQ multiplex PCR; the TCRdb copy retains only in-frame clones and omits some. The table includes fewer than 200,000 clones, 9.5% detected once. The sequenced sample consisted of PBMCs. This sequence originates from a woman aged 25 to 45 in good health and CMV-seropositive. V gene TRBV27 combines with J gene TRBJ1-2; 12 bases are shared with TRBD1. The CDR3 protein is CASRGDRGLDGYTF. In DNA form, the CDR3 reads TGTGCCAGCAGGGGGGACAGGGGGCTCGATGGCTACACCTTC.